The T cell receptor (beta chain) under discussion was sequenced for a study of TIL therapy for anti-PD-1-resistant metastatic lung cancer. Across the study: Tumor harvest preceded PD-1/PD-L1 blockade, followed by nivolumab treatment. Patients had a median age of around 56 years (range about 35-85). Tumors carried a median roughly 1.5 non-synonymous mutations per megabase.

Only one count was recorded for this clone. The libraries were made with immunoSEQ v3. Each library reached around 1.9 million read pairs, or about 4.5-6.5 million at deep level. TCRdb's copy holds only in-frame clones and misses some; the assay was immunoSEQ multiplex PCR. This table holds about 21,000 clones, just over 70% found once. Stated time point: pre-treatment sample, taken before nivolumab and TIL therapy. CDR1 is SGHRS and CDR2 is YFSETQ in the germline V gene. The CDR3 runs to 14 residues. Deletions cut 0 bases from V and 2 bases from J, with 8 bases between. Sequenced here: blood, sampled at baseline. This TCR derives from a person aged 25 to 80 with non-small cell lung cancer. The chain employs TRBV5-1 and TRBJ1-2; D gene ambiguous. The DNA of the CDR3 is TGCGCCAGCAGCTTGGGTCCGGAAAACTATGGCTACACCTTC. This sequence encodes CASSLGPENYGYTF.